This T cell receptor (beta chain) originates from a study of blood T cell repertoires in COVID-19. Whole-study context: The United States, Italy and Spain supplied acute and convalescent COVID-19 samples.

In the study's own analysis: Counts of nucleated cells, estimated from reference gene primer amplification, were obtained. Measured with immunoSEQ multiplex PCR; TCRdb has only the in-frame clones, and not every one. V and J calls and clone size follow that table, whereas D and trimming were derived from the DNA. The sample yields 150,000 to 200,000 clones, approximately 82% seen once. This CDR3 contains 16 residues. V lost 3 bases and J lost 5; bases outside the gene matches: 8. The germline V gene has CDR1 SGHRS and CDR2 YFSETQ. The specimen sequenced was PBMCs or T cells enriched from blood (not recorded which). The origin of this receptor is a woman between 55 and 75 years old with acute COVID-19. The rearrangement joins TRBV5-1 to TRBJ2-1, with 10 bases matching TRBD2. DNA of the CDR3: TGCGCCAGCAGCTCGATTGGGGGACTAGCGAACAATGAGCAGTTCTTC. Protein sequence: CASSSIGGLANNEQFF.